This T cell receptor beta chain originates from a study of circulating and synovial CD4+ cells in juvenile arthritis. General study results and limits: Overlap with synovium rose as more T cells were sequenced. These blood cells shared more CDR3 sequences with synovium than bulk blood.

TCRdb's copy holds only in-frame clones and misses some; the assay was immunoSEQ multiplex PCR. The sample lists more than 30,000 clones, just under 95% occurring once. CDR1 is SGHNT, CDR2 YENEEA, per germline. The CDR3 consists of 15 residues. The junction had 6 bases not matched to a gene; V was cut back by 6 bases and J by 4 bases. Points on this clone: What it binds is unknown.

The chain carries TRBV11-3 and TRBJ2-5; 12 bases line up with TRBD1. The receptor comes from a human donor with juvenile idiopathic arthritis. Source material: CD4+ T cells from blood. This CDR3 is CASSLGTGGGETQYF. Written as DNA, the CDR3 is TGTGCCAGCAGTCTAGGGACAGGGGGCGGAGAGACCCAGTACTTC.